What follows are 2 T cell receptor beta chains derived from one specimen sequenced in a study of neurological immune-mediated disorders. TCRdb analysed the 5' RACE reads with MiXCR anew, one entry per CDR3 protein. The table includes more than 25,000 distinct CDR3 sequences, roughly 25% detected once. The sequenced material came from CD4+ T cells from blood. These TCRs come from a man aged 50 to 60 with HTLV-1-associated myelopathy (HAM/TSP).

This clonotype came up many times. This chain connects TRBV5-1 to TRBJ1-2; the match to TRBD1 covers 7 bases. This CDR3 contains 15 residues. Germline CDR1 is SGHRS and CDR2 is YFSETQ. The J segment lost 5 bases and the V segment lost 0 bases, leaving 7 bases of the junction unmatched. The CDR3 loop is CASSLVGDSVYGYTF. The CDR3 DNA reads TGCGCCAGCAGCTTGGTCGGGGACAGCGTTTATGGCTACACCTTC.

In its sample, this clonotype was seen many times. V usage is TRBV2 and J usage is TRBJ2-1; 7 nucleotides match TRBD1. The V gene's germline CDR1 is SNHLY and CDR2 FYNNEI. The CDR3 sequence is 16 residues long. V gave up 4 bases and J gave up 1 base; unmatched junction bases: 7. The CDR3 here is CASSVGQALSYNEQFF. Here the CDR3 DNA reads TGTGCCAGCAGTGTAGGACAGGCCCTATCCTACAATGAGCAGTTCTTC.